This TCR beta chain was recovered during a study of cytotoxic CD8 clonotypes in ibrutinib-treated CLL. Study details: Following treatment for a median around 11 months, range 6 to 36, response samples were then taken. On average, almost 95,000 productive rearrangements and just over 250,000 productive templates per sample.

Whole-study results and caveats: Measured clonality at baseline was greater than in age-matched healthy donors and tracked with circulating CD8+ T-cell counts. With treatment, public clonotypes, which were uncommon, either contracted or remained stable.

A note on this clone: Its specificity is unknown.

The length of the CDR3 is 13 residues. Germline V lookup: CDR1 LNHNV, CDR2 YYDKDF (reference sequence). V gave up 9 bases and J gave up 4 bases, with 15 bases separating them. Only in-frame clones appear in the TCRdb table, and some are missing; sequencing was by immunoSEQ multiplex PCR. The sample lists approximately 350,000 clones, over 55% seen once, with around 6.3% in the top ten. The sample was PBMCs, taken after 36 months of ibrutinib treatment. The receptor was isolated from a human donor with chronic lymphocytic leukemia. The chain couples TRBV15 to TRBJ1-2, with D perhaps matching TRBD1 (6 bases). CDR3 sequence (DNA): TGTGCCACAGAAACCCAAGGGGGCTATGGCTACACCTTC. The encoded protein is CATETQGGYGYTF.